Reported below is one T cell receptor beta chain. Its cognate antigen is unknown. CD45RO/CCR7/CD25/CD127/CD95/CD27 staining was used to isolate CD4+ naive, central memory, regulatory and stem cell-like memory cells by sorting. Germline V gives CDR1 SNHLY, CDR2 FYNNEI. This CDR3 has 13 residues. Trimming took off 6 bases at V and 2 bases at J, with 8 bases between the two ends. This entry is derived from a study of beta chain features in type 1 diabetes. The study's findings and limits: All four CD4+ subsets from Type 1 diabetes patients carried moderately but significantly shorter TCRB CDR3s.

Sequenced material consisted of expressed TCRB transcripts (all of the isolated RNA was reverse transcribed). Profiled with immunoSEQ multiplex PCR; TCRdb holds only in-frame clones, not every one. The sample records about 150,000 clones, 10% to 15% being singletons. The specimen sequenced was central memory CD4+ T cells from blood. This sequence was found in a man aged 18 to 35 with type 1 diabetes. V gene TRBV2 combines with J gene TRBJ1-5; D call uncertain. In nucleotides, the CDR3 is TGTGCCAGCAGGACGGACGGCAATCAGCCCCAGCATTTT. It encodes CASRTDGNQPQHF.